These T cell receptor beta chains were read from a single sample in a study of technical replicates of blood from four donors. Libraries were prepared by immunoSEQ multiplex PCR; TCRdb keeps only in-frame clonotypes and omits some of them. The table has approximately 73,000 clones, around 92% seen once. Sequenced input: T cells isolated from PBMCs. Receptor source: a human donor in good health. The CDR3 runs from the conserved cysteine through the conserved F or W. Fields, in order: V gene, clone size, J gene, D gene, CDR3 protein, CDR3 DNA. A D gene is named only where the DNA matches it firmly. Clone size appears in some rows only: once, few, many, or a class for an expanded clone.

>TRBV30|NA|TRBJ1-1|TRBD1
CAWSWDRWRTEAFF
TGTGCCTGGAGCTGGGACAGGTGGAGGACTGAAGCTTTCTTT
>TRBV7-8|NA|TRBJ1-4|NA
CASSLGLSNEKLFF
TGTGCCAGCAGCTTAGGGCTTTCTAATGAAAAACTGTTTTTT
>TRBV7-2|NA|TRBJ2-5|TRBD2
CASSLFGGRLETQYF
TGTGCCAGCAGCTTATTCGGCGGGAGGTTAGAGACCCAGTACTTC
>TRBV30|once|TRBJ2-1|TRBD1
CAWSSPGTGSHNEQFF
TGTGCCTGGAGTTCCCCCGGGACAGGGAGCCACAATGAGCAGTTCTTC
>TRBV7-2|NA|TRBJ2-5|NA
CASSTQLNQETQYF
TGTGCCAGCAGCACACAGCTAAACCAAGAGACCCAGTACTTC
>TRBV4-2|once|TRBJ1-1|TRBD1
CASSPWGTGGTEAFF
TGTGCCAGCAGCCCATGGGGGACAGGGGGGACTGAAGCTTTCTTT
>TRBV19|NA|TRBJ1-2|NA
CASSGPNYGYTF
TGTGCCAGTAGCGGTCCTAACTATGGCTACACCTTC
>TRBV5-4|NA|TRBJ2-7|NA
CATTPADASSYEQYF
TGTGCCACCACCCCCGCCGATGCCAGCTCCTACGAGCAGTACTTC
>TRBV5-4|NA|TRBJ2-3|TRBD1
CASSLQGADTQYF
TGTGCCAGCAGCTTACAGGGGGCAGATACGCAGTATTTT
>TRBV4-2|NA|TRBJ2-1|TRBD1
CASSHGTGVFNEQFF
TGTGCCAGCAGCCACGGGACAGGGGTGTTCAATGAGCAGTTCTTC
>TRBV9|NA|TRBJ2-7|TRBD2
CASSVGSPGGEQYF
TGTGCCAGCAGCGTAGGGTCCCCGGGGGGTGAGCAGTACTTC
>TRBV14|once|TRBJ2-7|TRBD1
CASSQSDRAIYEQYF
TGTGCCAGCAGCCAATCCGACAGGGCAATCTACGAGCAGTACTTC
>TRBV5-1|NA|TRBJ2-7|NA
CASSPDSYSSSYEQYF
TGCGCCAGCAGCCCCGACTCCTACTCCAGCTCCTACGAGCAGTACTTC
>TRBV7-9|once|TRBJ2-3|NA
CASTRGITDTQYF
TGTGCCAGCACTAGGGGGATCACAGATACGCAGTATTTT
>TRBV11-3|NA|TRBJ2-2|NA
CASSFRAGNTGELFF
TGTGCCAGCAGCTTCCGGGCGGGAAACACCGGGGAGCTGTTTTTT
>TRBV5-6|NA|TRBJ1-5|TRBD1
CASSLYRGRQPQHF
TGTGCCAGCAGCCTCTACAGGGGTCGACAGCCCCAGCATTTT
>TRBV7-6|once|TRBJ2-5|TRBD2
CASSLDGLAGGMKTQYF
TGTGCCAGCAGCTTAGATGGACTAGCGGGAGGTATGAAGACCCAGTACTTC
>TRBV2|NA|TRBJ2-3|TRBD2
CASRITSADTQYF
TGTGCCAGCCGGATAACTAGCGCGGATACGCAGTATTTT
>TRBV27|once|TRBJ2-5|NA
CASSLYGTETQYF
TGTGCCAGCAGTTTGTACGGTACGGAGACCCAGTACTTC
>TRBV9|NA|TRBJ2-3|TRBD2
CASSVRPGLAGTDTQYF
TGTGCCAGCAGCGTACGTCCGGGACTAGCCGGTACAGATACGCAGTATTTT
>TRBV30|NA|TRBJ1-5|TRBD1
CAWSTTGHSNQPQHF
TGTGCCTGGAGTACGACAGGGCATAGCAATCAGCCCCAGCATTTT
>TRBV18|once|TRBJ2-7|TRBD2
CASSPSVAGALEQYF
TGTGCCAGCTCACCGTCGGTAGCGGGAGCCCTTGAGCAGTACTTC
>TRBV7-3|NA|TRBJ2-5|TRBD1
CASSLRQGGETQYF
TGTGCCAGCAGCCTAAGACAGGGTGGTGAGACCCAGTACTTC
>TRBV23-1|NA|TRBJ1-5|TRBD1
CASTPGDRGNQPQHF
TGCGCCAGCACCCCAGGGGACAGGGGTAATCAGCCCCAGCATTTT
>TRBV14|NA|TRBJ2-7|TRBD2
CASSRGLGSYEQYF
TGTGCCAGCAGCCGGGGACTAGGCTCCTACGAGCAGTACTTC
>TRBV2|NA|TRBJ1-1|NA
CASSLPLGVAEAFF
TGTGCCAGCAGTTTGCCTCTAGGGGTCGCTGAAGCTTTCTTT
>TRBV4-3|NA|TRBJ2-5|TRBD2
CASSQVASGAEGEETQYF
TGCGCCAGCAGCCAAGTGGCTAGCGGGGCCGAGGGGGAAGAGACCCAGTACTTC
>TRBV7-2|once|TRBJ1-1|NA
CASSPILDGTEAFF
TGTGCCAGCAGCCCGATCCTAGACGGCACTGAAGCTTTCTTT
>TRBV27|NA|TRBJ2-1|TRBD2
CASSTSGRASNEQFF
TGTGCCAGCAGTACTAGCGGGAGGGCCAGTAATGAGCAGTTCTTC
>TRBV5-6|NA|TRBJ1-2|NA
CASSRDTSYGYTF
TGTGCCAGCAGCAGGGACACCTCCTATGGCTACACCTTC
>TRBV28|NA|TRBJ2-7|TRBD1
CASSPRPGQGPYEQYF
TGTGCCAGCAGTCCCCGGCCGGGACAGGGACCCTACGAGCAGTACTTC
>TRBV7-3|once|TRBJ2-1|TRBD1
CASSLIAGGNEQFF
TGTGCCAGCAGCTTAATAGCAGGGGGAAATGAGCAGTTCTTC
>TRBV7-3|NA|TRBJ2-6|TRBD1
CASSLMGQGASGANVLTF
TGTGCCAGCAGCTTAATGGGCCAGGGGGCATCTGGGGCCAACGTCCTGACTTTC
>TRBV28|NA|TRBJ1-4|NA
CASSPETGPNEKLFF
TGTGCCAGCAGTCCCGAGACAGGACCTAATGAAAAACTGTTTTTT
>TRBV7-3|NA|TRBJ2-1|TRBD1
CASSSPGTALSGNEQFF
TGTGCCAGCAGCTCACCCGGGACAGCCCTCTCCGGCAATGAGCAGTTCTTC
>TRBV7-6|NA|TRBJ2-3|TRBD2
CASSPGLATDTQYF
TGTGCCAGCAGCCCGGGACTAGCAACAGATACGCAGTATTTT
>TRBV11-3|NA|TRBJ2-2|NA
CASSFSVGELFF
TGTGCCAGCAGCTTTTCTGTCGGGGAGCTGTTTTTT
>TRBV5-1|NA|TRBJ1-5|TRBD1
CASSGGQPNQPQHF
TGCGCCAGCAGCGGGGGACAGCCCAATCAGCCCCAGCATTTT
>TRBV4-1|NA|TRBJ1-2|TRBD1
CASSQVLDRGTNYGYTF
TGCGCCAGCAGCCAAGTCCTTGACAGGGGCACTAACTATGGCTACACCTTC
>TRBV2|NA|TRBJ2-1|NA
CASSDYQGIHNEQFF
TGTGCCAGCAGTGATTACCAGGGGATTCACAATGAGCAGTTCTTC
>TRBV5-4|NA|TRBJ2-7|TRBD1
CASSDRGPRNEQYF
TGTGCCAGCAGCGACAGGGGGCCGAGGAACGAGCAGTACTTC
>TRBV28|NA|TRBJ2-2|TRBD1
CAGQGDTGELFF
TGTGCCGGGCAGGGGGACACCGGGGAGCTGTTTTTT
>TRBV15|once|TRBJ1-4|NA
CATPQGTNEKLFF
TGTGCCACCCCCCAGGGGACTAATGAAAAACTGTTTTTT
>TRBV9|NA|TRBJ2-2|NA
CASSVNRNTGELFF
TGTGCCAGCAGCGTAAACAGGAACACCGGGGAGCTGTTTTTT
>TRBV2|NA|TRBJ2-7|NA
CASSEVPLPDKEQYF
TGTGCCAGCAGTGAAGTCCCTCTCCCGGACAAGGAGCAGTACTTC
>TRBV19|NA|TRBJ1-1|NA
CASSRRGVNTEAFF
TGTGCCAGTAGTAGAAGGGGCGTGAACACTGAAGCTTTCTTT
>TRBV11-3|once|TRBJ1-1|TRBD1
CASSRNSVGQGNTEAFF
TGTGCCAGCAGCCGTAACAGCGTAGGACAGGGGAACACTGAAGCTTTCTTT
>TRBV2|NA|TRBJ1-1|NA
CASSEVQAYTEAFF
TGTGCCAGCAGTGAAGTACAGGCTTACACTGAAGCTTTCTTT
>TRBV9|NA|TRBJ2-1|NA
CASSPTGSDSYNEQFF
TGTGCCAGCAGCCCCACCGGGAGCGACTCCTACAATGAGCAGTTCTTC
>TRBV27|NA|TRBJ2-7|NA
CASSSLGHPYEQYF
TGTGCCAGCAGTTCATTAGGACACCCCTACGAGCAGTACTTC
>TRBV25-1|NA|TRBJ1-4|TRBD1
CASSESPQGAWEKLFF
TGTGCCAGCAGTGAATCCCCACAGGGGGCTTGGGAAAAACTGTTTTTT
>TRBV10-3|NA|TRBJ2-1|NA
CAIAAPTYNEQFF
TGTGCCATCGCAGCGCCGACCTACAATGAGCAGTTCTTC
>TRBV7-7|NA|TRBJ2-5|TRBD1
CASSKGQGGETQYF
TGTGCCAGCAGCAAAGGACAGGGTGGAGAGACCCAGTACTTC
>TRBV7-8|NA|TRBJ1-2|NA
CASSSTGSYTF
TGTGCCAGCAGCTCAACCGGTAGCTACACCTTC
>TRBV7-2|NA|TRBJ2-7|TRBD2
CASSGSYEQYF
TGTGCCAGTAGCGGGAGCTACGAGCAGTACTTC
>TRBV28|NA|TRBJ2-7|NA
CASSFSGVRAEQYF
TGTGCCAGCAGTTTCAGTGGGGTGCGGGCCGAGCAGTACTTC